The T cell receptor beta chain described here comes from a study of T cells in Graves' hyperthyroidism and ophthalmopathy. Amplification of TCR beta CDR3 regions used RNA as the template. RT-PCR in the first round (using the HTBI primer set) targeted the TCR CDR3. TCRdb independently ran MiXCR on the multiplex PCR reads; one entry per CDR3 protein. The sample consists of 500,000 to 600,000 distinct CDR3 sequences, 46% of them appearing once. Graves' hyperthyroidism without ophthalmopathy progression within 18 months was termed stable. Criteria for exclusion of patients were uncontrolled infection, other autoimmune disease, pregnancy or lactation. Diagnoses used clinical symptoms, serum thyroxine and TRAb, thyroid ultrasound and orbital computed tomography. The germline V and J ends were trimmed by 5 bases and 6 bases, with 10 bases remaining between them. The CDR3 covers 11 residues. Germline CDR1 is SQVTM and CDR2 is ANQGSEA.

This clonotype was detected ten times or more. Its cognate antigen is unknown. Broader study findings: Most thyroid clonotypes expanded above 0.001 appeared in blood too.

This receptor was identified in a woman aged 18-29 years with Graves' hyperthyroidism. Material: peripheral blood or thyroid tissue (not recorded which). The chain uses TRBV29-1 and TRBJ1-1; D ambiguous. The CDR3 is CSVRDGAEAFF. The CDR3 nucleotides are TGCAGCGTTCGTGACGGGGCTGAAGCTTTCTTT.